Listed here is a single TCR beta chain. Its antigen is as yet unknown. This sample was included in a study of Graves' ophthalmopathy and Graves' hyperthyroidism. Turning to the study itself: Stable hyperthyroidism was defined by absence of ophthalmopathy within 18 months of follow-up. Study-wide points: Ophthalmopathy versus stable hyperthyroidism: 13-signature model gave 85% to 90% sensitivity, 75% to 83% specificity.

Amplification from RNA transcripts yielded the TCR beta CDR3 regions. The first round was an RT-PCR with HTBI primers, and the second round was a multiplex PCR. MiXCR was run by TCRdb on the multiplex PCR reads, yielding one entry per CDR3 protein. The data contain approximately 1.2 million distinct CDR3 sequences, 35% to 45% of them singletons. Sample: peripheral blood or thyroid tissue (not recorded which). This clonotype originated in an adult man with Graves' hyperthyroidism.

CDR3 DNA: TGCAGCGTTGAAGATATAGGACTGCCCACTGAAGCTTTCTTT. Its protein product is CSVEDIGLPTEAFF. J is TRBJ1-1 and V is TRBV29-1; D call uncertain. Germline V lookup: CDR1 SQVTM, CDR2 ANQGSEA. Trimming left V 0 bases short and J 4 bases short, with 12 bases between. The CDR3 runs 14 residues.